Shown below are 10 T cell receptor beta chains from a single sample sequenced in a study of control samples from healthy donors and cancer patients (TCRdb year 2020). The library was made by the immunoSEQ multiplex PCR assay. TCRdb took this table from immuneACCESS and kept in-frame rearrangements with V and J called. Such tables lack part of the clones; where checked against another copy, unresolved V genes explain under half of the gap, and the rest is unexplained. The sample table lists approximately 190,000 clones, 90% to 95% of them with a count of one. 1.5% to 2% of the sample is taken by the ten largest. What was sequenced was blood. Receptors were obtained from a man aged 25 to 45 in good health.

This chain connects TRBV11-2 to TRBJ2-3, with D hard to call. The CDR3 is 16 amino acids. V was cut by 2 bases and J by 0 bases, with 12 bases left in between. The germline V gene has CDR1 SGHAT and CDR2 FQNNGV. DNA for the CDR3: TGTGCCAGCAGCTTAAGTACCATCCGAAGCACAGATACGCAGTATTTT. Residues: CASSLSTIRSTDTQYF.

The V gene is TRBV30, the J gene TRBJ1-3; TRBD1 aligns across 7 bases. The CDR3 has 20 residues. The V gene's germline CDR1 is GTSNPN and CDR2 SVGIG (reference sequence). V dropped 0 bases and J dropped 1; count of bases not matched to a gene: 18. Written as DNA, the CDR3 is TGTGCCTGGAGTGTACGTAGTCGGAACAGGGGATGGCGGTCTGGAAACACCATATATTTT. This encodes CAWSVRSRNRGWRSGNTIYF.

The chain is built from TRBV11-2 and TRBJ2-6, with 7 positions matching TRBD1. With V trimmed by 3 bases and J by 0 bases, 2 bases remained unmatched. Looked up from germline, CDR1 is SGHAT and CDR2 is FQNNGV. The CDR3 contains 16 residues. CDR3 in DNA: TGTGCCAGCAGCTTTCGACAGGGCTCTGGGGCCAACGTCCTGACTTTC. This encodes CASSFRQGSGANVLTF.

The chain uses TRBV6-5 and TRBJ2-1; D remains unclear. CDR3 length: 13 residues. The germline gives CDR1 MNHEY, CDR2 SVGAGI. The V end was cut by 2 bases, the J end by 7 bases, with 9 bases between. This CDR3 reads CASSYNPLNEQFF. CDR3 DNA: TGTGCCAGCAGTTACAATCCCCTGAATGAGCAGTTCTTC.

V gene TRBV10-1 combines with J gene TRBJ2-7, with 7 bases identical to TRBD2. The V gene's germline CDR1 is WNHNN and CDR2 SYGVQD (reference sequence). The J segment lost 2 bases and the V segment lost 10 bases, leaving 11 bases of the junction unmatched. The CDR3 spans 14 residues. DNA of the CDR3: TGCGCCACCTCCGAGGGAGGGGACGCCTACGAGCAGTACTTC. It is translated as CATSEGGDAYEQYF.

This clone was seen only once. The rearrangement links TRBV25-1 to TRBJ2-5; TRBD1 aligns across 8 bases. CDR1 is MGHDK, CDR2 SYGVNS, per germline. Trimming cost V 2 bases and J 5 bases; bases outside gene matches: 7. This CDR3 spans 15 amino acids. The CDR3 loop reads CASSELTGDKETQYF. For the CDR3, the DNA is TGTGCCAGCAGTGAACTGACAGGGGATAAGGAGACCCAGTACTTC.

The gene calls are TRBV30 and TRBJ2-5; the D gene could be TRBD1 or TRBD2 (5 bases each). This CDR3 is built from 13 residues. Germline assignment: CDR1 GTSNPN and CDR2 SVGIG (reference sequence). The ends were cut back, 0 bases at V and 5 bases at J, with 10 bases in the middle. In nucleotides, the CDR3 is TGTGCCTGGAGTGTAGGCTGGGGGGAGACCCAGTACTTC. It yields the protein CAWSVGWGETQYF. Looking up the rest from reference TRBV30 and TRBJ2-5 gives the full variable domain: SQTIHQWPATLVQPVGSPLSLECTVEGTSNPNLYWYRQAAGRGLQLLFYSVGIGQISSEVPQNLSASRPQDRQFILSSKKLLLSDSGFYLCAWSVGWGETQYFGPGTRLLVL.

The genes are TRBV18 and TRBJ2-3, with 7 bases identical to TRBD2. The ends lost 0 bases at V and 3 bases at J; junction bases unmatched: 3. The CDR3 covers 15 residues. Germline values: CDR1 KGHSH, CDR2 LQKENI. CDR3 in amino acids: CASSPPRGGTDTQYF. As DNA, the CDR3 is TGTGCCAGCTCACCACCCCGCGGGGGAACAGATACGCAGTATTTT.

CDR3 DNA: TGTGCCAGCAGCTTGGTGGGAGGGGCGACTAATGAAAAACTGTTTTTT. Protein: CASSLVGGATNEKLFF. The chain has TRBV5-6 and TRBJ1-4; possibly TRBD1 for D (5 bases). Trimming took 0 bases from V and 2 from J, leaving 11 bases between them. This CDR3 has 16 residues. CDR1 and CDR2 from the germline V gene are SGHDT and YYEEEE.

This clone was detected a few times. The chain joins TRBV10-3 to TRBJ2-7, with 9 bases that match TRBD2. Germline-derived CDR1 and CDR2 are ENHRY and SYGVKD. V shed 11 bases, J shed 1 base, and the junction held 9 bases outside the gene matches. The CDR3 runs to 14 residues. The CDR3 loop is CASQAGGTSYEQYF. The CDR3 DNA reads TGTGCCTCCCAAGCGGGGGGCACGTCCTACGAGCAGTACTTC.